The rows below give T cell receptor beta chains drawn from one sample of a study of blood T cell repertoires in COVID-19. Sequencing used immunoSEQ multiplex PCR; TCRdb keeps in-frame clones, though not all of them. The sample holds tens of thousands of clones; over 60% are singletons and the top ten take under 50%. Sequences were obtained from peripheral blood. These receptors all stem from a human donor in a cohort sampled during active COVID-19. Each CDR3 is given with its conserved first and last residue. D genes are given only for firm matches. Clone size, where shown, is once, few, many, or a class for clones that have expanded.

>TRBV19|TRBD1|-|TRBJ1-2
CASEPGQGYGYTF
TGTGCCAGTGAACCGGGACAGGGATATGGCTACACCTTC
>TRBV5-1|TRBD2|-|TRBJ2-3
CASSAITSGIGSDTQYF
TGCGCCAGCAGTGCTATCACTAGCGGGATAGGGTCAGATACGCAGTATTTT
>TRBV6-5|-|-|TRBJ2-5
CASSRGLLQETQYF
TGTGCCAGCAGTCGAGGACTGCTTCAAGAGACCCAGTACTTC
>TRBV7-2|TRBD1|-|TRBJ2-5
CASSLNPGGKETQYF
TGTGCCAGCAGCTTAAACCCAGGGGGCAAGGAGACCCAGTACTTC
>TRBV5-4|TRBD2|-|TRBJ2-2
CASSPRSSGRGYTGELFF
TGTGCCAGCAGCCCGCGATCTAGCGGGAGGGGTTACACCGGGGAGCTGTTTTTT
>TRBV11-2|TRBD2|-|TRBJ2-5
CASSLKGGFGETQYF
TGTGCCAGCAGCTTAAAGGGAGGGTTTGGAGAGACCCAGTACTTC
>TRBV5-1|-|-|TRBJ2-4
CASSLEGANIQYF
TGCGCCAGCAGCTTGGAAGGGGCAAACATTCAGTACTTC
>TRBV20-1|-|-|TRBJ2-3
CSASLGLTQYF
TGCAGTGCTAGTTTGGGACTTACGCAGTATTTT
>TRBV24-1|-|-|TRBJ2-3
CATSAGESTQYF
TGTGCCACCAGTGCCGGAGAGAGTACGCAGTATTTT
>TRBV6-2/TRBV6-3|-|-|TRBJ2-7
CASSPLGVVLEQYF
TGTGCCAGCAGTCCACTCGGGGTAGTCCTCGAGCAGTACTTC
>TRBV12-3/TRBV12-4|TRBD1|-|TRBJ1-6
CASSRDRSPLHF
TGTGCCAGCAGCCGGGACAGATCACCCCTCCACTTT
>TRBV5-1|-|-|TRBJ2-1
CASSTDRINEQFF
TGCGCCAGCAGCACAGACAGGATCAATGAGCAGTTCTTC
>TRBV11-2|TRBD2|-|TRBJ2-1
CASSLVGTSGSVIGNEQFF
TGTGCCAGCAGCTTAGTCGGGACTAGCGGGAGTGTTATCGGGAATGAGCAGTTCTTC
>TRBV5-1|-|-|TRBJ2-1
CASSLGGREDNEQFF
TGCGCCAGCAGCTTGGGAGGCCGGGAAGACAATGAGCAGTTCTTC
>TRBV19|-|-|TRBJ1-2
CASSIAGNYGYTF
TGTGCCAGTAGTATAGCAGGGAACTATGGCTACACCTTC
>TRBV28|TRBD1|-|TRBJ2-7
CASSPPGQLKWEQYF
TGTGCCAGCAGTCCTCCGGGACAGCTGAAATGGGAGCAGTACTTC
>TRBV28|-|-|TRBJ1-1
CASSFEGQYTEAFF
TGTGCCAGCAGTTTTGAAGGACAGTACACTGAAGCTTTCTTT
>TRBV20-1|-|-|TRBJ2-7
CSARLSIEQYF
TGCAGTGCTAGACTTTCTATCGAGCAGTACTTC
>TRBV6-4|-|few|TRBJ2-3
CASSEQGADTQYF
TGTGCCAGCAGTGAACAGGGCGCAGATACGCAGTATTTT
>TRBV6-5|-|-|TRBJ1-6
CASSLGRAYNSPLHF
TGTGCCAGCAGCCTGGGGCGCGCCTATAATTCACCCCTCCACTTT
>TRBV7-2|TRBD2|-|TRBJ2-1
CASSLGLAGTDEQFF
TGTGCCAGCAGCCTCGGACTAGCGGGAACCGATGAGCAGTTCTTC
>TRBV5-1|TRBD1|-|TRBJ1-1
CASRRDRGWGTEAFF
TGCGCCAGCAGACGGGACAGGGGATGGGGCACTGAAGCTTTCTTT
>TRBV7-2|TRBD2|-|TRBJ2-4
CASTGGASGRQNIQYF
TGTGCCAGCACCGGGGGGGCTAGCGGGAGACAAAACATTCAGTACTTC
>TRBV5-1|-|-|TRBJ2-3
CASKLVIVAGPTDTQYF
TGCGCCAGCAAGCTTGTGATCGTGGCAGGTCCGACAGATACGCAGTATTTT
>TRBV28|TRBD1|-|TRBJ1-6
CASSLIQGKGSSPLHF
TGTGCCAGCAGTCTCATACAGGGGAAGGGCAGTTCACCCCTCCACTTT
>TRBV19|-|-|TRBJ2-6
CASSIDLTHGANVLTF
TGTGCCAGTAGTATAGATCTAACCCACGGGGCCAACGTCCTGACTTTC
>TRBV20-1|-|-|TRBJ1-2
CSASWVVLTGRQDYGYTF
TGCAGTGCTAGTTGGGTCGTGCTCACAGGGCGGCAGGACTATGGCTACACCTTC
>TRBV19|-|-|TRBJ2-4
CASAGGRKNIQYF
TGTGCCAGTGCCGGGGGGCGTAAAAACATTCAGTACTTC
>TRBV5-4|TRBD2|-|TRBJ2-7
CASSPTSGNYEQYF
TGTGCCAGCAGCCCGACTAGCGGTAACTACGAGCAGTACTTC
>TRBV24-1|TRBD1|-|TRBJ2-3
CATSDPGRGNTDTQYF
TGTGCCACCAGTGATCCCGGCAGGGGGAACACAGATACGCAGTATTTT
>TRBV28|-|-|TRBJ2-7
CASSLSVWDSPKEAYEQYF
TGTGCCAGCAGTTTATCAGTGTGGGACTCCCCGAAGGAGGCCTACGAGCAGTACTTC
>TRBV11-2|-|-|TRBJ2-5
CASSFWTLQETQYF
TGTGCCAGCAGCTTTTGGACACTCCAAGAGACCCAGTACTTC
>TRBV19|TRBD2|once|TRBJ2-5
CASSVQGGRETQYF
TGTGCCAGTAGTGTTCAGGGAGGGCGGGAGACCCAGTACTTC
>TRBV28|-|-|TRBJ1-2
CASSLFLPVGGYTF
TGTGCCAGCAGTTTATTTCTCCCCGTCGGTGGCTACACCTTC
>TRBV19|-|-|TRBJ2-7
CASSIQGGIDEQYF
TGTGCCAGTAGTATCCAGGGAGGTATTGACGAGCAGTACTTC
>TRBV6-5|-|-|TRBJ1-4
CASSSNFRGYEKLFF
TGTGCCAGCAGTTCTAACTTCCGAGGGTATGAAAAACTGTTTTTT
>TRBV4-3|-|-|TRBJ2-7
CASSQGQGFEQYF
TGCGCCAGCAGCCAAGGGCAGGGGTTCGAGCAGTACTTC
>TRBV18|-|-|TRBJ1-2
CASSPYVGGYTF
TGTGCCAGCTCACCGTACGTCGGTGGCTACACCTTC
>TRBV28|-|-|TRBJ1-2
CASSRQRYGYTF
TGTGCCAGCAGTCGACAGCGCTATGGCTACACCTTC
>TRBV5-6|TRBD1|-|TRBJ1-1
CASSLQGVDSDTEAFF
TGTGCCAGCAGCTTACAGGGGGTCGATTCGGACACTGAAGCTTTCTTT
>TRBV28|-|-|TRBJ1-5
CASSFPSDQPQHF
TGTGCCAGCAGTTTTCCGTCGGATCAGCCCCAGCATTTT
>TRBV30|-|-|TRBJ2-2
CAWTPTGVGELFF
TGTGCCTGGACCCCGACGGGGGTCGGGGAGCTGTTTTTT
>TRBV9|TRBD1|-|TRBJ2-7
CASSSTGTGAYEQYF
TGTGCCAGCAGCTCAACCGGGACAGGGGCCTACGAGCAGTACTTC
>TRBV3-1/TRBV3-2|TRBD2|many|TRBJ2-2
CASSQATGLAGGRVGELFF
TGTGCCAGCAGCCAGGCCACCGGACTAGCGGGAGGGCGTGTCGGGGAGCTGTTTTTT
>TRBV13|-|-|TRBJ2-7
CASSLGSGVSYEQYF
TGTGCCAGCAGCTTGGGGTCGGGAGTCTCCTACGAGCAGTACTTC
>TRBV7-2|TRBD1|once|TRBJ1-5
CASSPDRGLLGQPQHF
TGTGCCAGCAGCCCGGACAGGGGGCTCTTAGGGCAGCCCCAGCATTTT
>TRBV29-1|TRBD1|-|TRBJ2-2
CSVDGTGVAGELFF
TGCAGCGTTGATGGGACAGGGGTTGCCGGGGAGCTGTTTTTT
>TRBV9|-|-|TRBJ2-7
CASSPSEGSYEQYF
TGTGCCAGCAGCCCCTCGGAGGGCTCCTACGAGCAGTACTTC
>TRBV4-3|TRBD2|-|TRBJ2-4
CASSQDPSGAGSKNIQYF
TGCGCCAGCAGCCAAGATCCTAGCGGGGCTGGGTCCAAAAACATTCAGTACTTC
>TRBV28|-|-|TRBJ1-2
CASSKKARVGGYTF
TGTGCCAGCAGTAAAAAGGCGAGGGTCGGGGGCTACACCTTC
>TRBV20-1|-|-|TRBJ2-7
CSARGPYEQYF
TGCAGTGCTAGAGGGCCGTACGAGCAGTACTTC
>TRBV7-9|TRBD2|-|TRBJ2-3
CASTTGLAGVGTDTQYF
TGTGCCAGCACCACTGGGCTAGCGGGAGTAGGCACAGATACGCAGTATTTT
>TRBV7-2|-|-|TRBJ1-6
CASSFSPRGNSPLHF
TGTGCCAGCAGCTTTAGCCCTAGGGGTAATTCACCCCTCCACTTT
>TRBV4-2|TRBD1|-|TRBJ1-2
CASSQDSGTANYGYTF
TGTGCCAGCAGCCAAGATTCCGGGACAGCTAACTATGGCTACACCTTC
>TRBV5-5|TRBD1|-|TRBJ2-1
CASSLAGTGISEQFF
TGTGCCAGCAGCTTGGCCGGGACAGGGATATCTGAGCAGTTCTTC
>TRBV9|-|-|TRBJ2-4
CASSRFVGEGAKNIQYF
TGTGCCAGCAGCCGATTCGTTGGAGAGGGAGCCAAAAACATTCAGTACTTC
>TRBV5-1|-|-|TRBJ2-1
CASSFQRRGYNEQFF
TGCGCCAGCAGCTTCCAGCGGAGGGGCTACAATGAGCAGTTCTTC
>TRBV28|-|-|TRBJ1-1
CASSQITGFAEAFF
TGTGCCAGCAGTCAGATCACAGGGTTCGCTGAAGCTTTCTTT
>TRBV28|-|-|TRBJ2-1
CASSSDRPSSYNEQFF
TGTGCCAGCAGTTCGGACAGACCGAGCTCCTACAATGAGCAGTTCTTC